This is a list of T cell receptor beta chains from one sample in a study of human T cells and chemical hapten exposure. TCRdb recomputed calls from the RACE reads with MiXCR, one row per CDR3 protein. The profile shows about 160,000 distinct CDR3 sequences, roughly 26% of them singletons. This specimen consisted of whole blood, obtained in connection with sensitization to the hapten diphenylcyclopropenone (DPC). The receptors here all came from a woman in her late teens or twenties with alopecia areata. Some clones in this sample may be carry-over from other donors' samples. The CDR3 runs from the conserved cysteine through the conserved F or W. The D gene is left open where the match is weak. Clone size is given for some rows only: seen once, a few or many times, or a class if the clone is expanded.

TRBJ2-5 . TRBD1 TRBV6-5 CASSLGTVQETQYF TGTGCCAGCAGTCTCGGGACAGTACAAGAGACCCAGTACTTC
TRBJ1-4 few . TRBV29-1 CSVDEGGSGEKLFF TGCAGCGTTGATGAGGGGGGGAGTGGTGAAAAACTGTTTTTT
TRBJ2-7 . . TRBV7-8 CASSLAHNSYEQYF TGTGCCAGCAGCTTAGCGCACAACTCCTACGAGCAGTACTTC
TRBJ2-7 . TRBD1 TRBV7-2 CASSQPRDRGEYEQYF TGTGCCAGCAGCCAGCCCCGGGACAGGGGGGAGTACGAGCAGTACTTC
TRBJ2-1 . . TRBV10-3 CAISLGIEQFF TGTGCCATCAGCTTAGGAATTGAGCAGTTCTTC
TRBJ2-5 few . TRBV4-3 CASSQGLQETQYF TGCGCCAGCAGCCAAGGGCTCCAAGAGACCCAGTACTTC
TRBJ2-1 . . TRBV6-2/TRBV6-3 CASSPVGRNEQFF TGTGCCAGCAGTCCCGTAGGGAGAAATGAGCAGTTCTTC
TRBJ1-1 . . TRBV4-2 CASSQEGSGEAFF TGTGCCAGCAGCCAAGAAGGGAGCGGTGAAGCTTTCTTT
TRBJ2-2 . . TRBV20-1 CSARTDNSNTGELFF TGCAGTGCTAGAACCGACAACTCTAACACCGGGGAGCTGTTTTTT
TRBJ2-1 few TRBD1 TRBV7-8 CASSLGQGAVNEQFF TGTGCCAGCAGCCTGGGACAGGGGGCGGTGAATGAGCAGTTCTTC
TRBJ2-5 . . TRBV20-1 CSASRGRETQYF TGCAGTGCTAGTCGGGGTCGAGAGACCCAGTACTTC
TRBJ1-2 few TRBD1 TRBV6-1 CASSYGTGSRNYGYTF TGTGCCAGCAGCTACGGGACAGGGAGTCGAAACTATGGCTACACCTTC
TRBJ2-5 few TRBD2 TRBV7-2 CASSLGGGDETQYF TGTGCCAGCAGCTTAGGGGGAGGGGACGAGACCCAGTACTTC
TRBJ2-7 . . TRBV6-5 CASSYSRGTHEQYF TGTGCCAGCAGTTACTCGAGGGGAACCCACGAGCAGTACTTC
TRBJ2-3 . . TRBV10-3 CAISGVVTDTQYF TGTGCCATCAGTGGGGTAGTAACTGATACGCAGTATTTT
TRBJ2-5 few . TRBV5-4 CASSSPGVWGETQYF TGTGCCAGCAGCTCCCCGGGAGTATGGGGGGAGACCCAGTACTTC
TRBJ2-7 . . TRBV21-1 CASSTGQGPYEQYF TGTGCCAGCAGCACCGGACAGGGCCCCTACGAGCAGTACTTC
TRBJ2-2 . . TRBV2 CASSQGVLFF TGTGCCAGCAGCCAAGGGGTGCTGTTTTTT
TRBJ2-6 . TRBD1 TRBV12-3/TRBV12-4 CASSLQGAGANVLTF TGTGCCAGCAGTTTACAGGGGGCTGGGGCCAACGTCCTGACTTTC
TRBJ2-1 . TRBD2 TRBV25-1 CASSGPGREADEQFF TGTGCCAGCAGTGGGCCGGGACGGGAGGCCGATGAGCAGTTCTTC
TRBJ2-5 many . TRBV2 CASSARPLETQYF TGTGCCAGCAGTGCCCGGCCCCTGGAGACCCAGTACTTC
TRBJ2-7 . . TRBV6-2/TRBV6-3 CASSYTFLISYEQYF TGTGCCAGCAGTTATACGTTTCTGATCTCCTACGAGCAGTACTTC
TRBJ2-1 . . TRBV7-9 CASSLRLGTLNEQFF TGTGCCAGCAGCTTAAGGTTAGGTACCTTGAATGAGCAGTTCTTC
TRBJ2-5 . TRBD2 TRBV11-2 CASSHMTSGLSETQYF TGTGCCAGCAGCCATATGACTAGCGGGCTCTCAGAGACCCAGTACTTC
TRBJ2-1 . TRBD1 TRBV2 CASSRDRGKDEQFF TGTGCCAGCAGCCGGGACAGGGGAAAGGATGAGCAGTTCTTC
TRBJ2-3 . . TRBV4-3 CASSQDLLVADTQYF TGCGCCAGCAGCCAAGATCTCCTCGTTGCAGATACGCAGTATTTT
TRBJ1-1 . TRBD1 TRBV9 CASSANPQGAPKAFF TGTGCCAGCAGCGCTAATCCACAGGGGGCACCTAAGGCTTTCTTT
TRBJ2-1 few TRBD2 TRBV9 CASSNLAAGDYNEQFF TGTGCCAGCAGCAACCTAGCGGCGGGGGACTACAATGAGCAGTTCTTC
TRBJ2-7 many . TRBV19 CASSSPAYEQYF TGTGCCAGTAGTTCGCCAGCCTACGAGCAGTACTTC
TRBJ1-5 . TRBD1 TRBV10-3 CAISESDRANQPQHF TGTGCCATCAGTGAGTCGGACAGGGCCAATCAGCCCCAGCATTTT
TRBJ2-1 . TRBD2 TRBV15 CATILSGREYGVSGQTYNEQFF TGTGCCACCATCTTGTCTGGACGGGAATACGGGGTTAGCGGGCAGACCTACAATGAGCAGTTCTTC
TRBJ2-7 few TRBD2 TRBV20-1 CSARAAGGSSYEQYF TGCAGTGCTAGAGCTGCGGGAGGCTCGTCCTACGAGCAGTACTTC
TRBJ2-3 . . TRBV18 CASSPQQDTQYF TGTGCCAGCTCACCACAACAAGATACGCAGTATTTT
TRBJ1-5 . . TRBV20-1 CSASATGLNQPQHF TGCAGTGCTAGCGCAACAGGATTGAATCAGCCCCAGCATTTT
TRBJ1-1 . . TRBV14 CASSQDGTRAAFF TGTGCCAGCAGCCAAGATGGGACCCGGGCAGCTTTCTTT
TRBJ2-2 . . TRBV29-1 CSAGEPGELFF TGCAGCGCGGGGGAGCCCGGGGAGCTGTTTTTT
TRBJ1-3 few . TRBV27 CASSSNPTGNTIYF TGTGCCAGCAGTTCCAACCCGACTGGAAACACCATATATTTT
TRBJ2-3 . . TRBV20-1 CSARDLDTDTQYF TGCAGTGCACGGGACTTAGACACAGATACGCAGTATTTT
TRBJ2-5 . TRBD2 TRBV29-1 CSARLAGFQETQYF TGCAGCGCTAGACTAGCAGGCTTCCAAGAGACCCAGTACTTC
TRBJ2-7 . . TRBV2 CATQTGSGEIDEQYF TGTGCCACCCAGACAGGTTCCGGTGAAATCGACGAGCAGTACTTC
TRBJ1-5 . TRBD1 TRBV10-3 CAISGTGGDQPQHF TGTGCCATCAGCGGGACAGGGGGCGATCAGCCCCAGCATTTT
TRBJ1-6 . . TRBV12-3/TRBV12-4 CASKGGNSPLHF TGTGCCAGCAAAGGCGGGAATTCACCCCTCCACTTT
TRBJ2-5 few . TRBV29-1 CSGGGFWGTQYF TGCAGCGGCGGAGGGTTTTGGGGGACCCAGTACTTC
TRBJ2-3 few TRBD1 TRBV5-4 CASSLDPGTGGDTQYF TGTGCCAGCAGCCTCGACCCAGGGACAGGGGGGGATACGCAGTATTTT
TRBJ2-7 many TRBD2 TRBV20-1 CSAGTPGLETNFYEQYF TGCAGTGCTGGCACCCCGGGACTAGAAACCAATTTCTACGAGCAGTACTTC
TRBJ1-3 . TRBD1 TRBV11-1 CASSFRDRRNTIYF TGTGCCAGCAGCTTTCGGGACAGGAGAAACACCATATATTTT
TRBJ2-1 . . TRBV20-1 CSASKPSSYNEQFF TGCAGTGCTAGTAAGCCGAGCTCCTACAATGAGCAGTTCTTC
TRBJ2-1 many . TRBV4-1 CASSHPLGWQFF TGCGCCAGCAGCCATCCCTTGGGCTGGCAGTTCTTC
TRBJ2-3 . TRBD1 TRBV24-1 CATSGGNTDTQYF TGTGCCACCTCAGGGGGAAACACAGATACGCAGTATTTT
TRBJ1-1 few . TRBV30 CAWRAGLSEAFF TGTGCCTGGAGGGCAGGGTTGTCTGAAGCTTTCTTT
TRBJ1-6 . TRBD1 TRBV6-6 CASSYSTGGLNNSPLHF TGTGCCAGCAGTTACTCAACAGGGGGTCTGAATAATTCACCCCTCCACTTT
TRBJ1-6 . . TRBV7-2 CAIKSRGDNSPLHF TGTGCCATCAAATCGCGGGGGGACAATTCACCCCTCCACTTT
TRBJ2-7 few . TRBV6-5 CASSYSTGYEQYF TGTGCCAGCAGTTACTCAACAGGGTACGAGCAGTACTTC
TRBJ2-2 few . TRBV27 CASRWGLYTGELFF TGTGCCAGCAGATGGGGGCTGTACACCGGGGAGCTGTTTTTT
TRBJ1-1 . . TRBV24-1 CATSDPQEKAFF TGTGCCACCAGTGATCCTCAGGAAAAAGCTTTCTTT
TRBJ2-2 . TRBD2 TRBV5-1 CASSFALAGHTGELFF TGCGCCAGCAGCTTCGCTCTAGCGGGACACACCGGGGAGCTGTTTTTT